This T cell receptor (beta chain) was recorded in a study of regulatory T cells in long-lasting Graves disease. General observations from the study: More public clonotypes were shared by persistent patients (around 3,000) than by new patients (roughly 910). Repertoires from persistent disease leaned toward TRBV28, TRBJ1-2 and TRBJ2-5.

To note about this clonotype: Its antigen is undetermined.

V lost 12 bases, J lost 0 bases, and 16 bases lay in between. Germline values: CDR1 KGHDR, CDR2 SFDVKD. The CDR3 consists of 15 residues. In building TCR beta libraries, iRepertoire HTBI primers were used together with Arm-PCR of CDR3 regions. TCRdb processed the multiplex PCR reads anew with MiXCR; each CDR3 protein has one entry. Here the sample spans fewer than 650,000 distinct CDR3 sequences, roughly 15% being singletons. This sample's time point: newly diagnosed GD, antithyroid drugs for less than 3 months. PBMCs were the source of the RNA used for TCR sequencing. The data also belong to a second study, concerning T cells in Graves' hyperthyroidism and ophthalmopathy. As that report states: In the blood, most expanded thyroid clonotypes above 0.001 appeared as well.

The TCR comes from a woman in her twenties or thirties with Graves disease. V gene TRBV24-1 combines with J gene TRBJ1-4; D remains ambiguous. The sequencing used peripheral blood mononuclear cells (PBMCs), collected at new diagnosis, from a patient treated with antithyroid drugs. CDR3 residues: CAPSGIRSTNEKLFF. The DNA for the CDR3 is TGTGCCCCCTCGGGTATCCGTTCAACTAATGAAAAACTGTTTTTT.